This T cell receptor (beta chain) was obtained from a study of technical replicates of blood from a handful of donors. V shed 4 bases and J shed 0 bases, with 12 bases lying between them. Germline V CDR1 and CDR2: SGHVS, FQNEAQ. The CDR3 consists of 15 residues. Profiled with immunoSEQ multiplex PCR; TCRdb holds only in-frame clones, not every one. Of 75,000 to 100,000 clones listed, 94% are singletons. This sequence was found in a human donor in good health. Sequencing was performed on T cells isolated from PBMCs. The V gene is TRBV7-8, the J gene TRBJ1-2; D is possibly TRBD1 (6 bases). CDR3 nucleotides: TGTGCCAGCAGCTCAACAGGGCTCACTAACTATGGCTACACCTTC. The encoded protein is CASSSTGLTNYGYTF.